The sample holds many counts of the clone carrying this TCR beta chain. The entry originates in a study of tumor and adjacent non-tumor tissue in lung cancer. This sample's RNA came from whole unsorted tissue. More than 3 cm separated this lung sample from the edge of the tumor. TCRbeta libraries were built with three rounds of nested PCR, modified from ARM-PCR. In TCRdb, the multiplex PCR reads were re-called with MiXCR into one record per CDR3 protein. Of about 110,000 distinct CDR3 sequences listed, 60% to 70% are singletons. Germline CDR1 SGHDN, CDR2 FVKESK. The V end lost 0 bases, the J end lost 2 bases, and 7 bases lay between the germline ends. The length of the CDR3 is 14 residues.

The source of this sequence is a man between 60 and 75 years old with non-small cell lung cancer. The V call is TRBV14, the J call TRBJ1-2; D is undetermined. Sequencing input: distant non-tumor lung tissue. The CDR3 here is CASSQEAGNYGYTF. The CDR3 region has the DNA TGTGCCAGCAGCCAAGAGGCCGGAAACTATGGCTACACCTTC.